This TCR beta chain derives from a study of T cell repertoires in cytomegalovirus infection (dated by TCRdb to between 2018 and 2021). Study-level background: Donor HLA type was relevant to the analysis, because carriage of CMV infection together with the matching HLA type was indicated by public TCR beta signatures.

Overall study outcomes, separate from this receptor: In both this cohort and an independent 352-donor cohort, the cumulative frequency of public TCR beta family members distinguished carriers of CMV infection plus the relevant HLA type. The ex vivo response was dominated by HLA-C-restricted CMV-specific TCR beta clonotypes, which also provided the single most frequent clonotype in two of eight donors.

Reading the germline V gene gives CDR1 MNHEY and CDR2 SVGAGI. There are 15 amino acids in the CDR3, from cysteine to phenylalanine inclusive. The DNA shown is the 45-base CDR3, in frame from base 1. Trimming takes 8 bases from V and 2 bases from J, and the germline ends sit 16 bases apart. TCRdb names Illumina HiSeq 1500 as the instrument used. TCRdb's own reprocessing of the public reads used fastp at Q25 and MiXCR and kept productive beta chains. Each entry is one CDR3 protein sequence, shown with its most common DNA and genes. The sample table lists approximately 630,000 distinct CDR3 sequences, approximately 24% of them with a count of one. The ten largest clones capture under 8.5% of the sample. Comment on this clonotype: Its antigen is currently not known. Base qualities were left out, and no much larger clone turns up one base away.

The V and J segments used are TRBV6-5 and TRBJ2-1; the D gene could be either TRBD1 or TRBD2, each agreeing at 5 bases. This receptor was taken from a human donor in good health (CMV status not recorded). Some clones in this sample may be carry-over from other donors' samples. Sequencing was done on a sample of CD8+ T cells from PBMCs. The DNA is as follows: TGTGCCAGCGGTGCCGGGGCAACCCCCTACAATGAGCAGTTCTTC. It specifies CASGAGATPYNEQFF.